This TCR beta chain was sequenced in a study of cytomegalovirus exposure and HLA in healthy donors (dated by TCRdb to between 2016 and 2019). Broadly, across the study: According to an earlier analysis of around 600 of the donors, 200 million or so T cells yielded some 120 million unique TCR beta sequences and around 300 Gb of sequence data. About 300 gigabases of sequencing data and some 85 million unique TCR sequences were included in an early release covering roughly 600 HLA-typed donors. Among the roughly 400 genotyped donors, approximately 82% belonged to the genetic ancestry cluster associated with self-reported Caucasian donors. The study was designed to test whether signatures of past pathogen exposure could be identified by cataloging public T cell receptors. Using immunosequencing, the study profiled T cell repertoires from about 650 subjects and related those repertoires to cytomegalovirus serostatus. Along with the approximately 600-subject first cohort, a separate validation cohort of over a hundred different subjects was used. High-throughput TCR immunosequencing, statistical association of individual TCRs with disease status, and machine learning were combined to predict cytomegalovirus infection status. To study patterns of TCR occurrence, a later analysis re-analyzed previously published TCR beta repertoires from 700 or so donors and added high-resolution HLA genotyping. The later analysis used no new phenotypic data to find candidate immune exposures, relying instead on TCR beta sequences and their occurrence across donors. An earlier analysis of some 600 of the donors applied high-throughput TCR beta sequencing to assess whether each TCR beta V gene segment acted as functional or pseudogenic. Alongside the repertoire data, information on donor age, sex, ethnicity and CMV serostatus was compiled. A later genetic analysis took genome-wide SNP genotypes for about three fifths of the 666 donors and used that subset as a discovery cohort. All discovery cohort repertoires had been generated on a single sequencing platform. Both class I and class II loci were covered by HLA typing, at four-digit resolution. The number of donors typed differed by locus, with roughly 629-640 for A, B, C, DRB1 and DQB1, roughly 550 for DQA1, 606 for DPA1, and some 470 for DPB1. Roughly 5 DR-DQ haplotypes were handled as single units for association and clustering, since linkage in the cohort was strong. Among some 400 genotyped donors of the cohort, an average of approximately 240,000 unique TCR beta nucleotide sequences was sequenced per donor, of which approximately 19% were non-productive. The research as a whole found: In an earlier analysis of 500 to 650 of the donors, most TCR beta V segments appeared in productive rearrangements about 90% or about 30% of the time, broadly matching IMGT annotations. A further reported finding was that TCR beta sequences accurately predicted the HLA-A and HLA-B alleles for most subjects in the first cohort. Correlated functional status among segregating V segments might be attributable to linkage disequilibrium, but an unknown experimental factor could not be ruled out. In vitro tests confirmed that a few of the cytomegalovirus-associated TCR beta chains recognize cytomegalovirus antigens. In a later analysis, most CMV-associated TCR beta chains were found to appear HLA-restricted, with HLA associations seemingly driven largely by CMV exposure. In a later analysis, HLA-associated TCR beta chains showed more clonal expansion and lower generation probabilities than non-associated chains that were equally common. According to a later genetic analysis, donors in an Asian-associated ancestry cluster had fewer N-insertions in productive TCRs than the approximately 650-donor mean. In a later genetic analysis, a missense DCLRE1C variant was associated with V-gene and J-gene trimming of TCR beta chains, and the association was replicated in an independent cohort. In both the original and validation cohorts, the classifier was reported to diagnose cytomegalovirus status with high specificity and sensitivity. The authors suggested that the approach could potentially be generalized to other disease states and immunological phenotypes. The presence/absence analyses assumed that sequencing depth was roughly uniform across donors, and that assumption may not be true. A later analysis reported that several top co-occurrence clusters appeared linked to parvovirus B19, influenza, CMV and Epstein-Barr virus. A later analysis associated 15,000 to 20,000 TCR beta sequences with specific HLA alleles at a false discovery rate of 0.05. Because counts were too low, roughly 17 rarely observed V segments, including chromosome 9 orphons, were left out of the earlier analysis of a few hundred of the donors. This cohort had only TCR beta chains sequenced, and the lack of alpha or paired-chain data limited which features could be detected. A later analysis found that TCR association rates varied across HLA loci, with DRB1 alleles showing the most associated TCRs and HLA-C alleles the fewest. Some IMGT-functional V segments, including TRBV6-2 and TRBV6-3, could not be distinguished by the 87-base-pair reads and were therefore excluded. A cluster of highly shared sequence variants was judged likely to be a technical artifact of the sequencing pipeline. A total of 150 to 200 TCR beta chains were listed by the study as associated with cytomegalovirus. When HLA alleles, especially DR and DQ, strongly co-occurred, TCR associations were difficult to assign to individual alleles. Because HLA typing was unavailable for some donors at each locus, only the typed subset was used in association tests. The only immune exposure information available for the cohort was CMV serostatus. While some public TCRs were present in many individuals, most TCR sequences turned up only very rarely across donors.

In total, over 600 healthy bone marrow donors made up the cohort. At the time of sampling, all cohort members were nominally healthy, though unrecorded immune exposures were likely present. The donor was CMV seronegative and was included in the group of a few hundred seronegative cohort members. A peripheral blood sample was collected from each donor, and TCR beta sequencing was performed on peripheral blood mononuclear cells. Genomic DNA was extracted from the blood cell samples with the Qiagen DNeasy Blood Extraction Kit. Deletion took 3 bases off V and 8 bases off J, with a span of 13 bases between the germline ends. CDR1 and CDR2 are drawn from the germline V gene: ENHRY, SYGVKD. The CDR3 holds 13 amino acids from the cysteine to the phenylalanine. Just the 39-base CDR3 DNA is kept, in frame starting at base 1. Library generation was performed with the immunoSEQ multiplex PCR assay. A mixture of 60 forward primers for TCR Vbeta segments and 13 reverse primers for TCR Jbeta segments was used in the multiplex PCR. Amplification of the CDR3 region of rearranged TCR beta genes was performed with a multiplex PCR assay on genomic DNA. Amplified TCR beta libraries were sequenced as 87-base-pair reads on the Illumina HiSeq System. The original pipeline was this. A later analysis tallied 70 million to 100 million unique TCR beta chains across the 550 to 850 repertoires, and approximately 9.9 million of those chains were shared by two or more donors. To remove PCR and sequencing errors, raw reads were error-corrected and collapsed into unique sequences using a nearest-neighbor algorithm that merged closely related sequences. CDR3 sequences were aligned to IMGT reference sequences to assign V, D and J gene segments. For a sequence to be retained, a match of at least six nucleotides to both a V gene segment and a J gene segment was required. A rearrangement was called productive if the CDR3 had no stop codons and remained in frame with V and J, and every other rearrangement was called non-productive. Following IMGT convention, CDR3 was defined as the stretch from the second conserved V-encoded cysteine to the conserved J-encoded phenylalanine. In an earlier analysis of 500 to 650 of the donors, sequences lacking an unambiguous match to a single V gene segment were excluded. In an earlier analysis of some 590 of the donors, a V segment was called functional when productive rearrangements were above 56.7%, and segregating when the standard deviation between donors exceeded 5%. A statistical classification framework was built to diagnose cytomegalovirus status from the catalog of TCR beta chain sequences. In a later analysis, TCR nucleotide sequences were compared against IMGT/GENE-DB human TR gene sequences so that V and J genes could be assigned. The TCRdist pipeline was used in a later analysis to assign CDR3 sequences and most-parsimonious VDJ recombination scenarios. A later analysis defined each TCR beta chain by its CDR3 amino acid sequence plus V-gene family, and excluded reads lacking a unique V-gene family. To address suspected cross-contamination and a sequencing artifact, a later analysis removed roughly 580 highly shared, low-generation-probability nucleotide sequences. In a later analysis, a clonal expansion index was calculated for each public chain from normalized within-repertoire ranks of inferred template counts. In a later analysis, generation probabilities were computed using a VDJ recombination model fitted to out-of-frame rearrangements, and the results were checked against IGoR. Hypergeometric tests were used in a later analysis to score TCR-TCR, TCR-HLA and TCR-CMV co-occurrence, with a repertoire-size bias correction applied to the TCR pairs. False discovery rates were estimated in a later analysis by permuting HLA or CMV assignments 20 times. In a later analysis, co-occurring TCRs were grouped with DBSCAN, and TCRdist sequence similarity was added when clustering was performed within HLA-allele-positive subsets. Repertoires with fewer than 30,000 or more than 120,000 public chains were left out of co-occurrence clustering, as were roughly five repertoires with anomalous nucleotide sharing. TCRdb stores this immuneACCESS table with in-frame sequences only. Part of the clones is absent; in the studies checked, under half of the shortfall reflects unresolved V genes, and no reason is known for the rest. V and J calls plus clone size are reproduced from that table; the DNA served to infer D and trimming. This sample lists about 140,000 clones; less than 90% were detected once. The ten largest account for less than 2.5% of the sample.

This clone was picked up a small number of times. This clone's antigen is unknown. Base qualities were left out, and no much larger clone turns up one base away. The sequenced sample consisted of PBMCs. The V gene is TRBV10-3 and the J gene is TRBJ1-1; TRBD1 is a weak D gene call, 6 bases matching. The receptor was derived from a boy between 2 and 10 years old in good health and CMV-seronegative. The CDR3 in this case is CAISDIPGGEAFF. The bases read TGTGCCATCAGTGATATCCCGGGGGGCGAAGCTTTCTTT.